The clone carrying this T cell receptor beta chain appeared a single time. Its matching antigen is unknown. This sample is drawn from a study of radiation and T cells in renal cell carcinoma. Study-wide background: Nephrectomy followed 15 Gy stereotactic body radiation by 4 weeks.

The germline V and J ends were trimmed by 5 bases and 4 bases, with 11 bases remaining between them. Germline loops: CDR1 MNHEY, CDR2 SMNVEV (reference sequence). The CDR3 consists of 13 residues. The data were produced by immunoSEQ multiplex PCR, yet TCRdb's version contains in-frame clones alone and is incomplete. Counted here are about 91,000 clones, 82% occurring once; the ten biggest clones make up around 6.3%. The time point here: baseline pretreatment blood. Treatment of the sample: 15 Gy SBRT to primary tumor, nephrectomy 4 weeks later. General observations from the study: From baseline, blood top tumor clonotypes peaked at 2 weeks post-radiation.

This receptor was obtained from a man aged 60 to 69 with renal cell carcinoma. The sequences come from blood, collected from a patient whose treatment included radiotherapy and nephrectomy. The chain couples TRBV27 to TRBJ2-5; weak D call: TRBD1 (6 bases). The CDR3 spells CASSQIGGETQYF. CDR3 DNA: TGTGCCAGCAGTCAAATAGGGGGAGAGACCCAGTACTTC.